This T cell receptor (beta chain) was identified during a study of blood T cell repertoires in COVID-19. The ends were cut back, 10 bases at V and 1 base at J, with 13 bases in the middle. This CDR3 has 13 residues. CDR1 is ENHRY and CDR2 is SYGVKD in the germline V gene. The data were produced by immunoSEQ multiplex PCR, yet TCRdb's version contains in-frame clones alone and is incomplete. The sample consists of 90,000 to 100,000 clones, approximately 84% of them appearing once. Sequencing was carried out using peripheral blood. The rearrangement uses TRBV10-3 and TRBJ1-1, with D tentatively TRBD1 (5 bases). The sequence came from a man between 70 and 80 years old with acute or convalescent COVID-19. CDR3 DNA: TGTGCCACACGGGGGGTTACGAACACTGAAGCTTTCTTT. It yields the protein CATRGVTNTEAFF.